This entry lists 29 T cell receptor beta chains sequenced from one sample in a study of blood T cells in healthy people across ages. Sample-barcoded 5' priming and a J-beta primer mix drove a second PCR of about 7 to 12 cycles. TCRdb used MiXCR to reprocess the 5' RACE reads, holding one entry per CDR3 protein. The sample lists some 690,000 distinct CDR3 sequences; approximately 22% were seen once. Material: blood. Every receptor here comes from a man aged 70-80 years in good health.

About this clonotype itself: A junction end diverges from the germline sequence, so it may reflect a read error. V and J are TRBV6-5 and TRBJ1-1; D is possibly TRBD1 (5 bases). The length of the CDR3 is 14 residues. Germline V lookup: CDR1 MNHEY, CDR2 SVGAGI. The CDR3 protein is CASSYRGANTEAFF. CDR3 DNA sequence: TGTGCAAGCAGTTACCGGGGCGCGAACACTGAAGCTTTCTTT.

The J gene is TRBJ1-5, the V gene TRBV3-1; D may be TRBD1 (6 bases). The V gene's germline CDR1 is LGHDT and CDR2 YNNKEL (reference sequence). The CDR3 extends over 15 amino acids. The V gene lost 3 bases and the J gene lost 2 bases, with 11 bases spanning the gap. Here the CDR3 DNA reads TGTGCCAGCAGCCACAGGGGCTCGGGCAATCAGCCCCAGCATTTT. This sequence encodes CASSHRGSGNQPQHF.

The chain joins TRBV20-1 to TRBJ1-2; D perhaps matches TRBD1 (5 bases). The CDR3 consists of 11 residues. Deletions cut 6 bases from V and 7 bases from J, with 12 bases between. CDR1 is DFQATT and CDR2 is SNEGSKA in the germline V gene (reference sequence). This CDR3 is CSAPGLLGYTF. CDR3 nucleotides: TGCAGTGCACCGGGACTCCTTGGCTACACCTTC.

CDR3 residues: CASSFGPRTDTQYF. The CDR3 DNA sequence: TGTGCCAGCAGTTTTGGTCCCAGAACAGATACGCAGTATTTT. The chain couples TRBV12-3 or TRBV12-4 to TRBJ2-3; D is unresolved. This CDR3 comprises 14 residues. V lost 3 bases and J lost 3, with 10 bases in between.

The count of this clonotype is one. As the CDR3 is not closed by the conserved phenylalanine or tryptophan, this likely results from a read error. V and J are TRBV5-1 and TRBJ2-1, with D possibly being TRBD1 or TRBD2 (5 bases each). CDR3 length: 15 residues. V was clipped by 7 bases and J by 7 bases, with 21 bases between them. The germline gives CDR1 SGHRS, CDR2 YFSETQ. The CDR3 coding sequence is TGCGCCAGCGGCCTCGGGACGCAAAGTGGGAATGAGCAGTTCCTC. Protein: CASGLGTQSGNEQFL.

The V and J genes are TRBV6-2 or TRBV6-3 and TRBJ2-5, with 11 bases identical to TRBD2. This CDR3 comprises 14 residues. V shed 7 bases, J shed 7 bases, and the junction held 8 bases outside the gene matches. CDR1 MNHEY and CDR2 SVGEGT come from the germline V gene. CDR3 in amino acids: CASNPGLAARTQYF. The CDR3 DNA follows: TGTGCCAGCAATCCGGGACTAGCGGCGAGGACCCAGTACTTC.

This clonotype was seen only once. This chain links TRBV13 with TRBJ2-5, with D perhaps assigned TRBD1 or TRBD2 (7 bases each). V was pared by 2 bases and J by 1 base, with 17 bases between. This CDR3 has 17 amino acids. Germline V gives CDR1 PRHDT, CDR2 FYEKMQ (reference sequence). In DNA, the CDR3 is TGTGCCAGCAGCTTAAGGTCCGGGGGGACAGCCCAAGAGACCCAGTACTTC. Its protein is CASSLRSGGTAQETQYF.

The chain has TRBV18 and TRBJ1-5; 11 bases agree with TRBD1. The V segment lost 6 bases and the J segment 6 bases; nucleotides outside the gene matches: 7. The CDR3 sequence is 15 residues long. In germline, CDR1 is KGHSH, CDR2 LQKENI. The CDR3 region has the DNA TGTGCCAGCTCGCCGGACAGGGGGCGAAGTCAGCCCCAGCATTTT. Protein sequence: CASSPDRGRSQPQHF.

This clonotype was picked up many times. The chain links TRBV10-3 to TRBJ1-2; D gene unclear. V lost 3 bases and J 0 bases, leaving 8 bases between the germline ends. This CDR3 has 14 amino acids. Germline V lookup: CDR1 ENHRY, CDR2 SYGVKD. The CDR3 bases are TGTGCCATCAGTGAAGAGGGATCTAACTATGGCTACACCTTC. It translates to CAISEEGSNYGYTF.

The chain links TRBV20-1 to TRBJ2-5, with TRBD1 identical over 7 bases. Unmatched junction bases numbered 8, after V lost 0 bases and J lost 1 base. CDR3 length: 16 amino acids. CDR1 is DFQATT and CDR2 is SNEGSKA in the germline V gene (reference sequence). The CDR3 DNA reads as TGCAGTGCTAGAGATTTTAAGCAGGGGGTCCAAGAGACCCAGTACTTC. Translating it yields CSARDFKQGVQETQYF.

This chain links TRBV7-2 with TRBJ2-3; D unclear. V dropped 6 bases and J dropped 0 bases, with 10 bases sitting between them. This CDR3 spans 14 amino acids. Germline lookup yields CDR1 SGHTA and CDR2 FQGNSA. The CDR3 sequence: CASRAVISTDTQYF. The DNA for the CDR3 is TGTGCCAGCAGAGCAGTGATTAGCACAGATACGCAGTATTTT. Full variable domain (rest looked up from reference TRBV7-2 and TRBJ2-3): GAGVSQSPSNKVTEKGKDVELRCDPISGHTALYWYRQSLGQGLEFLIYFQGNSAPDKSGLPSDRFSAERTGGSVSTLTIQRTQQEDSAVYLCASRAVISTDTQYFGPGTRLTVL.

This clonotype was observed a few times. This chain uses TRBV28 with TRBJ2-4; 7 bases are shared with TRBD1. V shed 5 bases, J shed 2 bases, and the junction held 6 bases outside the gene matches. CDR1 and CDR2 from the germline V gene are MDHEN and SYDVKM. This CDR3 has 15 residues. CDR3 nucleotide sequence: TGTGCCAGCAGTCCCCGGACAGGAACCAAAAACATTCAGTACTTC. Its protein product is CASSPRTGTKNIQYF.

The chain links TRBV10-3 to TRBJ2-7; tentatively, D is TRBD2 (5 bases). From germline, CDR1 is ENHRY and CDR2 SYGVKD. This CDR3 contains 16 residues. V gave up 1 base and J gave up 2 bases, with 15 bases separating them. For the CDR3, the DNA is TGTGCCATCAGTGAGTTAAAAGGAGGTATCCCCTACGAGCAGTACTTC. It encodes CAISELKGGIPYEQYF.

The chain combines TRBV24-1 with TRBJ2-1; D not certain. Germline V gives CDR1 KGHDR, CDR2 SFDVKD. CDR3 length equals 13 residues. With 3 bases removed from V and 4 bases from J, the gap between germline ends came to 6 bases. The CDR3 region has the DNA TGTGCCACCAGTGATAATCTATACAATGAGCAGTTCTTC. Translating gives CATSDNLYNEQFF.

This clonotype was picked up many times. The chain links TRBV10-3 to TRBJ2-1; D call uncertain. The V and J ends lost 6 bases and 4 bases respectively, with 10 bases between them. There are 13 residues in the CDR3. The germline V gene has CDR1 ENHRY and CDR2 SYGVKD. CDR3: CAIRGTEYNEQFF. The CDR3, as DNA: TGTGCCATCAGAGGCACGGAATACAATGAGCAGTTCTTC.

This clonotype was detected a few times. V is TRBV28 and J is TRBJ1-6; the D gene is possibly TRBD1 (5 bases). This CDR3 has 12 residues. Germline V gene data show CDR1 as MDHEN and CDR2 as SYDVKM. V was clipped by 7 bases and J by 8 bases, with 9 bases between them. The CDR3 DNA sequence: TGTGCCAGCAAGACAGAACATTCACCCCTCCACTTT. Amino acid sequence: CASKTEHSPLHF.

The CDR3 sequence: CASSLGSSVTYEQYF. The DNA for the CDR3 is TGTGCCAGCAGTTTAGGATCTAGCGTTACCTACGAGCAGTACTTC. This chain uses TRBV28 with TRBJ2-7; tentative D call: TRBD2 (6 bases). From germline, CDR1 is MDHEN and CDR2 SYDVKM. The CDR3 has 15 amino acids. V lost 2 bases, J lost 2 bases, and 13 bases lay in between.

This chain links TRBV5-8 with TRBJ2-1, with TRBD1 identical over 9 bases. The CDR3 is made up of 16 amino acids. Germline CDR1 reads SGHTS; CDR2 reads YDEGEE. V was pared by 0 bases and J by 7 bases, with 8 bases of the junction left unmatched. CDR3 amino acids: CASSLGTRTGDNEQFF. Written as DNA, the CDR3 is TGTGCCAGCAGCTTGGGAACCCGGACAGGGGATAATGAGCAGTTCTTC.

The CDR3 is CASSFSGSTYNEQFF. The DNA for the CDR3 is TGTGCCAGCAGTTTTAGCGGGAGTACCTACAATGAGCAGTTCTTC. The chain uses TRBV7-9 and TRBJ2-1; 9 bases agree with TRBD2. This CDR3 has 15 residues. CDR1 SEHNR and CDR2 FQNEAQ come from the germline V gene (reference sequence). Germline trimming cut 6 bases from V and 2 bases from J; bases unmatched to any gene: 5.

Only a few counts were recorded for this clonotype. In DNA, the CDR3 is TGTGCCAGCAGCCTAACTAGGGGTCAGGGTGGTTACGAGCAGTACTTC. Encoded protein: CASSLTRGQGGYEQYF. The chain recombines TRBV6-6 with TRBJ2-1; TRBD1 or TRBD2 may be the D gene (5 bases each). The DNA matches TRBJ2-7 better at its end, which makes the J call doubtful. The V gene's germline CDR1 is MNHNY and CDR2 SVGAGI (reference sequence). The length of the CDR3 is 16 residues.

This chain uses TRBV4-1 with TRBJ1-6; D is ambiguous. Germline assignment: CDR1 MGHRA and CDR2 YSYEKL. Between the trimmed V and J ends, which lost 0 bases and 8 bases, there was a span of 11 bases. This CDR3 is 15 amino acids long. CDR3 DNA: TGCGCCAGCAGCCAAGAAGGAAGTTTTGATTCACCCCTCCACTTT. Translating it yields CASSQEGSFDSPLHF.

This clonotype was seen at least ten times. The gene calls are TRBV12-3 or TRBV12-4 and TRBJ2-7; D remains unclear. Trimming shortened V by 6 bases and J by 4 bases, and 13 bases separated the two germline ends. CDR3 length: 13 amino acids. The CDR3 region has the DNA TGTGCCAGCAGACCGGACGGGTCATACGAGCAGTACGTC. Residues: CASRPDGSYEQYV.

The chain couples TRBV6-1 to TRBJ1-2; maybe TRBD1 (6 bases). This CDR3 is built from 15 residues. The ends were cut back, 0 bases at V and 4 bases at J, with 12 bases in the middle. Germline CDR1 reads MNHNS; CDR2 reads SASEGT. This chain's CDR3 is CASSEAGGLFYGYTF. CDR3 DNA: TGTGCCAGCAGTGAAGCGGGGGGGCTCTTCTATGGCTACACCTTC.

CDR3: CASSLEGRVVNEQFF. The DNA of the CDR3 is TGTGCCAGCAGCTTAGAAGGGCGGGTGGTCAATGAGCAGTTCTTC. The chain links TRBV11-3 to TRBJ2-1, with D possibly TRBD2 on 5 matching bases. V lost 0 bases to trimming and J lost 6 bases, with 12 bases between them. Germline values: CDR1 SGHNT, CDR2 YENEEA. The CDR3 is 15 amino acids.

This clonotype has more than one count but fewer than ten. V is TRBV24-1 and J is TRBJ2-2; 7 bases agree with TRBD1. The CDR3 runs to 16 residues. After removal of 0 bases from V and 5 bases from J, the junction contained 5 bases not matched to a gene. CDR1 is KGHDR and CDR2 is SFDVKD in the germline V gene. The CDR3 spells CATSDLRGRGTGELFF. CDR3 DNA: TGTGCCACCAGTGATTTGCGCGGCAGGGGGACCGGGGAGCTGTTTTTT.

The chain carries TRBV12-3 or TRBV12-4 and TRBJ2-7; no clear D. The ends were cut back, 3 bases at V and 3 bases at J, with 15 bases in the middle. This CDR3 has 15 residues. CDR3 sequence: CASSLMNIENYEQYF. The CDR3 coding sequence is TGTGCCAGCAGTTTGATGAACATCGAAAACTACGAGCAGTACTTC.

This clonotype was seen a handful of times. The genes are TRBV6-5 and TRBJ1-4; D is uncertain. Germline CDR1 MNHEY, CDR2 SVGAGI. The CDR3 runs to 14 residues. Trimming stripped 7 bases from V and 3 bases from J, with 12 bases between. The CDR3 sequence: CASKFGQANEKLFF. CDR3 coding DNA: TGTGCCAGCAAATTCGGCCAGGCTAATGAAAAACTGTTTTTT.

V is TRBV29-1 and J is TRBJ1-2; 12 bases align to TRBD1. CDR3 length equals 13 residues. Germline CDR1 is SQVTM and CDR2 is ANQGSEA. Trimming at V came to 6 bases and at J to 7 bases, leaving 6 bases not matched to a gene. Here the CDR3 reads CSVRDRGLSGYTF. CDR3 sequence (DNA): TGCAGCGTACGGGACAGGGGGCTGAGTGGCTACACCTTC.

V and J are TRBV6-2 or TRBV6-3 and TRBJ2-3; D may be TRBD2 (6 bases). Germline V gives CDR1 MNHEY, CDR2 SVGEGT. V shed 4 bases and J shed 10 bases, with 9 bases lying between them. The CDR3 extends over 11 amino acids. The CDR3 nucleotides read TGTGCCAGCAGTTTTAGCGGAGCGCAGTATTTT. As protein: CASSFSGAQYF.